The 6 T cell receptor beta chains below come from one sample, sequenced in a study of OX40 agonist ivuxolimab in advanced cancers. Clones were sequenced by immunoSEQ multiplex PCR, and TCRdb holds only the in-frame ones, with some missing. Of around 48,000 clones in the sample, around 77% were seen once. Sequenced material: CD4+ or CD8+ T cells sorted from blood, taken in a trial of the OX40 agonist ivuxolimab. Receptors originate from an adult with an advanced solid tumor such as melanoma, head and neck, liver or kidney cancer.

V usage is TRBV28 and J usage is TRBJ2-7; D is unclear. Between the trimmed V and J ends, which lost 6 bases and 5 bases, there was a span of 14 bases. Germline V CDR1 and CDR2: MDHEN, SYDVKM. The CDR3 is made up of 13 amino acids. The CDR3 DNA sequence: TGTGCCAGCAGCAAACAGCCCCTGGACGAGCAGTACTTC. Translating gives CASSKQPLDEQYF.

This rearrangement joins TRBV10-1 to TRBJ2-5; 7 bases are shared with TRBD1. Looked up from germline, CDR1 is WNHNN and CDR2 is SYGVQD (reference sequence). The CDR3 is 13 amino acids. Losses at the gene ends were 6 bases for V and 5 bases for J; bases not matched to a gene: 6. CDR3 coding DNA: TGCGCCAGCAGCGCTTCGGACAGGGAGACCCAGTACTTC. Translating gives CASSASDRETQYF.

This chain uses TRBV10-3 with TRBJ1-6, with a tentative D call TRBD1 (5 bases). The germline gives CDR1 ENHRY, CDR2 SYGVKD. The germline V and J ends were trimmed by 3 bases and 7 bases, with 10 bases remaining between them. This CDR3 has 14 residues. CDR3 in amino acids: CAISEDSLNSPLHF. CDR3 bases: TGTGCCATCAGTGAAGACAGCCTCAATTCACCCCTCCACTTT.

The CDR3 reads CASSLGRRANTEAFF. CDR3 DNA sequence: TGTGCCAGCAGCTTGGGAAGGAGGGCGAACACTGAAGCTTTCTTT. The chain carries TRBV5-5 and TRBJ1-1; D is undetermined. The CDR3 is made up of 15 amino acids. Germline assignment: CDR1 SGHKS and CDR2 YYEKEE (reference sequence). The V end lost 0 bases, the J end lost 1 base, and 10 bases lay between the germline ends.

V gene TRBV19 combines with J gene TRBJ2-6; D gene uncertain. V was cut by 2 bases and J by 0 bases, with 14 bases left in between. This CDR3 contains 18 residues. CDR1 LNHDA and CDR2 SQIVND come from the germline V gene (reference sequence). CDR3 in amino acids: CASSILDEPLSGANVLTF. CDR3 DNA sequence: TGTGCCAGTAGTATACTGGACGAACCACTCTCTGGGGCCAACGTCCTGACTTTC. Filled out from reference TRBV19 and TRBJ2-6, the complete variable domain reads DGGITQSPKYLFRKEGQNVTLSCEQNLNHDAMYWYRQDPGQGLRLIYYSQIVNDFQKGDIAEGYSVSREKKESFPLTVTSAQKNPTAFYLCASSILDEPLSGANVLTFGAGSRLTVL.

V gene TRBV7-2 combines with J gene TRBJ1-4, with a tentative D call TRBD1 (5 bases). Trimming took 2 bases from V and 7 from J, leaving 14 bases between them. CDR3 length: 15 residues. CDR1 is SGHTA and CDR2 is FQGNSA in the germline V gene. CDR3 loop: CASSLSQGVLEKLFF. CDR3 DNA sequence: TGTGCCAGCAGCTTATCCCAGGGAGTCCTTGAAAAACTGTTTTTT.